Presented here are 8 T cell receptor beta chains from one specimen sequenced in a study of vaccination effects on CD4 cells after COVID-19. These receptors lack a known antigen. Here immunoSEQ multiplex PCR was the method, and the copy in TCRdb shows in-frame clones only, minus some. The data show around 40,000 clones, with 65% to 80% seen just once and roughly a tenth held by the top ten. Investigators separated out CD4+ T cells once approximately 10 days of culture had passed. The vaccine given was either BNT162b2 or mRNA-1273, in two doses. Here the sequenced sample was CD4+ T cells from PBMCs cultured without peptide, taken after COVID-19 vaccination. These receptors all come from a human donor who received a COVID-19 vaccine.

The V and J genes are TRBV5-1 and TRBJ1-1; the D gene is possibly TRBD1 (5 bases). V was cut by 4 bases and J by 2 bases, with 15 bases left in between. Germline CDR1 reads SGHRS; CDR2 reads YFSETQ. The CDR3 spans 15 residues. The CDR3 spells CASSLSQRGNTEAFF. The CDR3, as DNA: TGCGCCAGCAGCCTATCCCAAAGGGGAAACACTGAAGCTTTCTTT.

The CDR3 bases are TGTGCCAGCAGTTACGGCGGGACTAGCCGAGAGACCCAGTACTTC. This translates into CASSYGGTSRETQYF. The chain uses TRBV6-5 and TRBJ2-5, with 9 bases matching TRBD2. V lost 2 bases to trimming and J lost 4 bases; unmatched junction nucleotides: 5. Germline-derived CDR1 and CDR2 are MNHEY and SVGAGI. The CDR3 sequence is 15 residues long.

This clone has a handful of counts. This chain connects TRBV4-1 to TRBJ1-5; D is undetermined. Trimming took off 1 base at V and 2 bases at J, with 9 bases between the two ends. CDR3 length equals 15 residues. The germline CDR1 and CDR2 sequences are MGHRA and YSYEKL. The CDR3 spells CASSQGARGNQPQHF. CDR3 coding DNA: TGCGCCAGCAGCCAAGGGGCCAGAGGCAATCAGCCCCAGCATTTT.

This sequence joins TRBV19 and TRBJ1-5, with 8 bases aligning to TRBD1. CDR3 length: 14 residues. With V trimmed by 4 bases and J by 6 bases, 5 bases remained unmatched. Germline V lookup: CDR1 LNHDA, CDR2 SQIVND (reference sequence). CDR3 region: CASSRAGGAQPQHF. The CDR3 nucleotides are TGTGCCAGTAGTAGGGCAGGGGGCGCTCAGCCCCAGCATTTT.

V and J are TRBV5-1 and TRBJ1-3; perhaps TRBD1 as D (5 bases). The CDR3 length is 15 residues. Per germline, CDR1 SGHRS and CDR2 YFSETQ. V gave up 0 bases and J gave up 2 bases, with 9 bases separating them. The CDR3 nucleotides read TGCGCCAGCAGCTTGGGTCCAGGGACTGGAAACACCATATATTTT. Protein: CASSLGPGTGNTIYF.

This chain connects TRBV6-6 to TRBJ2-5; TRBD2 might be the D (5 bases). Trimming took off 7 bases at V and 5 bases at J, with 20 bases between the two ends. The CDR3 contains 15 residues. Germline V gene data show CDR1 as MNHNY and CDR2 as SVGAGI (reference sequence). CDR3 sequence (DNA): TGTGCCAGCACCTACGGCGGGCGCAGCATGGAGACCCAGTACTTC. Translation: CASTYGGRSMETQYF.

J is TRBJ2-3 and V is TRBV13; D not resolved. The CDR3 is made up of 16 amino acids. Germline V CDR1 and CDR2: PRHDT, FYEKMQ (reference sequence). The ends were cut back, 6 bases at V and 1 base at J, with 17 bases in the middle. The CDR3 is CASSPPWTLRTDTQYF. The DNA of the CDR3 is TGTGCCAGCAGTCCTCCCTGGACCCTGCGCACAGATACGCAGTATTTT.

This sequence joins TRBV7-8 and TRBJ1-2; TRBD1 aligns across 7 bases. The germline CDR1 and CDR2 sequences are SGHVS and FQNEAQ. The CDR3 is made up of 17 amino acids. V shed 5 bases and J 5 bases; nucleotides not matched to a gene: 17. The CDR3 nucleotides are TGTGCCAGCAGCAATAATAGGGACAGAGATCATTGGTATGGCTACACCTTC. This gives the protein CASSNNRDRDHWYGYTF.